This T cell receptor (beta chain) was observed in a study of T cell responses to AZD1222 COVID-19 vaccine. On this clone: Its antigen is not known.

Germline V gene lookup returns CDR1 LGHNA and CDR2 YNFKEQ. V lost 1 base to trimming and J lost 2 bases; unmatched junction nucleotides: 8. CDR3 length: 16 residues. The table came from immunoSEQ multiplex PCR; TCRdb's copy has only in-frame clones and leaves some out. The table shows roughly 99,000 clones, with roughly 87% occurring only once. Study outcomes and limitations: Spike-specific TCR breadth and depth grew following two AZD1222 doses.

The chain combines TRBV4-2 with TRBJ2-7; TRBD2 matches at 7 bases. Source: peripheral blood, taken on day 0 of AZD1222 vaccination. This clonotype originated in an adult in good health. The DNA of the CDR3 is TGTGCCAGCAGCCAAGGGGGACTAAGCGCAGCCTACGAGCAGTACTTC. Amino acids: CASSQGGLSAAYEQYF.